The 27 T cell receptor beta chains in this list originate from one sample, sequenced in a study of shared clonotypes between healthy human individuals. Profiling relied on immunoSEQ multiplex PCR, and the TCRdb table lists in-frame clones only, not all of them. The table shows 2 million to 2.5 million clones, with approximately 95% occurring only once. Naive CD8 cells lacked CD45RO and underwent positive selection for CCR7, leaving out terminally differentiated effector memory CD45RA+ cells. Sequenced input: naive CD8+ T cells sorted from blood. Receptor source: a man aged 18 to 29 in good health.

The chain is built from TRBV5-1 and TRBJ2-2; 7 bases map to TRBD2. Germline CDR1 and CDR2: SGHRS and YFSETQ. With 2 bases clipped from V and 3 bases from J, the junction kept 10 bases outside the gene matches. This CDR3 contains 17 residues. The CDR3 region is CASSFMAGVVDTGELFF. The CDR3 DNA follows: TGCGCCAGCAGCTTCATGGCGGGAGTAGTGGACACCGGGGAGCTGTTTTTT.

The chain is built from TRBV5-1 and TRBJ2-7; the match to TRBD1 covers 7 bases. Losses at the gene ends were 4 bases for V and 4 bases for J; bases not matched to a gene: 8. Germline CDR1 and CDR2: SGHRS and YFSETQ. The CDR3 has 14 amino acids. CDR3 protein: CASSPDRVEYEQYF. CDR3 sequence (DNA): TGCGCCAGCAGCCCCGACAGGGTAGAGTACGAGCAGTACTTC.

V usage is TRBV7-6 and J usage is TRBJ2-7, with 9 bases that match TRBD2. With V trimmed by 0 bases and J by 5 bases, 2 bases remained unmatched. This CDR3 has 14 amino acids. CDR1 and CDR2 from the germline V gene are SGHVS and FNYEAQ. The chain's CDR3 is CASSLAASGDEQYF. The CDR3 DNA sequence: TGTGCCAGCAGCTTAGCGGCTAGCGGGGACGAGCAGTACTTC.

The V and J genes are TRBV29-1 and TRBJ1-1; possible D gene TRBD1, 5 bases. The CDR3 contains 15 residues. Between the trimmed V and J ends, which lost 7 bases and 4 bases, there was a span of 22 bases. Germline CDR1 reads SQVTM; CDR2 reads ANQGSEA. The chain's CDR3 is CSASKGIMIGTEAFF. The DNA of the CDR3 is TGCAGCGCTAGCAAGGGGATAATGATAGGCACTGAAGCTTTCTTT.

This chain uses TRBV27 with TRBJ2-7, with a possible D match to TRBD2 (6 bases). Germline values: CDR1 MNHEY, CDR2 SMNVEV (reference sequence). CDR3 length: 16 residues. The V end lost 3 bases, the J end lost 5 bases, and 20 bases lay between the germline ends. CDR3 region: CASSFIAEGPLNEQYF. In DNA, the CDR3 is TGTGCCAGCAGTTTTATAGCGGAAGGACCCCTCAACGAGCAGTACTTC.

The chain joins TRBV19 to TRBJ2-7; D possibly matches TRBD1 or TRBD2 (5 bases each). This CDR3 comprises 14 residues. The germline CDR1 and CDR2 sequences are LNHDA and SQIVND (reference sequence). V was clipped by 5 bases and J by 3 bases, with 14 bases between them. CDR3 coding DNA: TGTGCCAGTAGTGTCCGGGACGGCTACTACGAGCAGTACTTC. It codes for CASSVRDGYYEQYF.

V is TRBV4-1 and J is TRBJ2-1; a weak D match, TRBD2 (7 bases). The V gene lost 2 bases and the J gene lost 8 bases, with 13 bases spanning the gap. This CDR3 has 14 residues. CDR1 and CDR2 from the germline V gene are MGHRA and YSYEKL. The CDR3 protein is CASSQPTGGHEQFF. CDR3 in DNA: TGCGCCAGCAGCCAACCCACGGGGGGCCATGAGCAGTTCTTC.

The gene calls are TRBV9 and TRBJ2-5; no clear D. CDR3 length equals 14 residues. V lost 0 bases to trimming and J lost 0 bases, with 6 bases between them. CDR1 is SGDLS and CDR2 is YYNGEE in the germline V gene. CDR3 sequence reads: CASSVDYDQETQYF. CDR3 in DNA: TGTGCCAGCAGCGTAGATTACGACCAAGAGACCCAGTACTTC.

J is TRBJ1-3 and V is TRBV9; 10 nucleotides agree with TRBD1. Unmatched junction bases numbered 9, after V lost 0 bases and J lost 3 bases. The CDR3 consists of 18 residues. Germline lookup yields CDR1 SGDLS and CDR2 YYNGEE. CDR3 sequence: CASSVAGGQGGFGNTIYF. The CDR3 bases are TGTGCCAGCAGCGTAGCCGGTGGACAGGGGGGATTTGGAAACACCATATATTTT.

This sequence joins TRBV4-3 and TRBJ2-1, with 7 nucleotides matching TRBD2. CDR3 length equals 18 residues. Looked up from germline, CDR1 is LGHNA and CDR2 is YSLEER. V dropped 3 bases and J dropped 5; count of bases not matched to a gene: 16. CDR3 coding DNA: TGCGCCAGCAGCCAGGGGTCTCTGGGGGGAGGGGATCACAATGAGCAGTTCTTC. It is translated as CASSQGSLGGGDHNEQFF.

The chain employs TRBV13 and TRBJ2-1; maybe TRBD2 (5 bases). Germline CDR1 PRHDT, CDR2 FYEKMQ (reference sequence). This CDR3 is 20 amino acids long. V lost 5 bases, J lost 6 bases, and 32 bases lay in between. The CDR3 DNA reads TGTGCCAGCAGCCTAACCCCCGTGAGGGAGATAGTGGTAGTGGGCAATGAGCAGTTCTTC. Translated: CASSLTPVREIVVVGNEQFF.

V gene TRBV6-1 combines with J gene TRBJ1-4; D may be TRBD1 (6 bases). The V gene lost 6 bases and the J gene lost 0 bases, with 11 bases spanning the gap. CDR1 is MNHNS, CDR2 SASEGT, per germline. This CDR3 spans 15 amino acids. DNA for the CDR3: TGTGCCAGCAGGCCGGACAGCACAACTAATGAAAAACTGTTTTTT. Translation: CASRPDSTTNEKLFF.

The chain uses TRBV6-1 and TRBJ1-1; D remains unclear. The germline V and J ends were trimmed by 5 bases and 0 bases, with 10 bases remaining between them. The CDR3 length is 14 residues. Germline values: CDR1 MNHNS, CDR2 SASEGT. The CDR3 here is CASSKIPMNTEAFF. Written as DNA, the CDR3 is TGTGCCAGCAGTAAGATACCCATGAACACTGAAGCTTTCTTT.

The rearrangement links TRBV6-5 to TRBJ2-2; 7 bases agree with TRBD1. The V gene's germline CDR1 is MNHEY and CDR2 SVGAGI. V was pared by 0 bases and J by 6 bases, with 7 bases of the junction left unmatched. The CDR3 has 16 residues. The CDR3 coding sequence is TGTGCCAGCAGTTACTCGAAGGGACAGTGGGCCGGGGAGCTGTTTTTT. Translated: CASSYSKGQWAGELFF.

The V and J genes are TRBV10-3 and TRBJ1-2; D is perhaps TRBD1 (6 bases). This CDR3 contains 11 residues. Trimming stripped 10 bases from V and 8 bases from J, with 14 bases between. CDR1 ENHRY and CDR2 SYGVKD come from the germline V gene. This CDR3 is CATPRGDGYTF. The DNA for the CDR3 is TGTGCCACCCCAAGGGGGGACGGCTACACCTTC.

This rearrangement joins TRBV4-1 to TRBJ2-1; 10 nucleotides agree with TRBD2. Germline assignment: CDR1 MGHRA and CDR2 YSYEKL. CDR3 size: 16 residues. After removal of 1 base from V and 4 bases from J, the junction contained 4 bases not matched to a gene. CDR3 nucleotides: TGCGCCAGCAGCCAAGTTCGGGGACTAGCGTACAATGAGCAGTTCTTC. This sequence encodes CASSQVRGLAYNEQFF.

V and J are TRBV4-3 and TRBJ1-6; no clear D. Per germline, CDR1 LGHNA and CDR2 YSLEER. The V gene lost 0 bases and the J gene lost 9 bases, with 6 bases spanning the gap. CDR3 length: 13 amino acids. The CDR3: CASSQEAVSPLHF. Written as DNA, the CDR3 is TGCGCCAGCAGCCAAGAAGCGGTTTCACCCCTCCACTTT.

The chain employs TRBV19 and TRBJ2-7, with 7 nucleotides matching TRBD1. Looked up from germline, CDR1 is LNHDA and CDR2 is SQIVND (reference sequence). V gave up 8 bases and J gave up 6 bases; unmatched junction bases: 10. This CDR3 contains 13 residues. The CDR3 coding sequence is TGTGCCAGTTCCGGGACAGAGTCCGCCGAGCAGTACTTC. This gives the protein CASSGTESAEQYF.

The CDR3 nucleotides read TGTGCCAGCAGCTTGGAGGTATTAGATACGCAGTATTTT. Translation gives CASSLEVLDTQYF. The chain recombines TRBV5-6 with TRBJ2-3; D is uncertain. CDR3 length: 13 amino acids. The germline V gene has CDR1 SGHDT and CDR2 YYEEEE. V gave up 0 bases and J gave up 5 bases, with 7 bases separating them.

With respect to this clone: This specimen includes other DNA sequences encoding the same CDR3. This chain joins TRBV9 and TRBJ2-7; possibly TRBD2 for D (6 bases). Trimming removed 2 bases from V and 2 bases from J, with 11 bases in between. The CDR3 totals 14 residues. Germline V gene sequence: CDR1 SGDLS, CDR2 YYNGEE. CDR3 coding DNA: TGTGCCAGCAGCGTGGCTAGCGCCCCCTACGAGCAGTACTTC. Encoded protein: CASSVASAPYEQYF.

The V call is TRBV7-9, the J call TRBJ2-5; 10 positions agree with TRBD2. The trim removed 1 base at V and 2 bases at J, leaving 4 bases unmatched. The CDR3 has 16 residues. Germline loops: CDR1 SEHNR, CDR2 FQNEAQ (reference sequence). The CDR3 DNA reads TGTGCCAGCAGCTTAGGCCTAGCGGGAGATCAAGAGACCCAGTACTTC. It yields the protein CASSLGLAGDQETQYF.

As for this clone: Other DNA sequences in the sample encode the same CDR3. This chain joins TRBV27 and TRBJ2-7; 9 bases map to TRBD1. Losses at the gene ends were 2 bases for V and 4 bases for J; bases not matched to a gene: 9. The CDR3 runs 16 residues. The germline gives CDR1 MNHEY, CDR2 SMNVEV (reference sequence). CDR3 sequence reads: CASSLSAGTGSYEQYF. For the CDR3, the DNA is TGTGCCAGCAGTTTAAGTGCCGGGACAGGGTCATACGAGCAGTACTTC.

A note on this clone: Only one base separates this from a far larger clonotype, so it likely reflects a read error. This CDR3 is also generated by other DNA sequences in the sample. V usage is TRBV6-5 and J usage is TRBJ1-2, with D unresolved. V dropped 2 bases and J dropped 0 bases, with 4 bases sitting between them. This CDR3 is built from 13 residues. Germline CDR1 and CDR2: MNHEY and SVGAGI. As DNA, the CDR3 is TGTGCCAGCAGTTACGGTCCTAACTATGGCTACACCTTC. Translating gives CASSYGPNYGYTF.

The chain employs TRBV13 and TRBJ1-2; D not resolved. The V end was cut by 6 bases, the J end by 2 bases, with 13 bases between. CDR1 is PRHDT, CDR2 FYEKMQ, per germline (reference sequence). The CDR3 spans 14 residues. CDR3 region: CASRPTSGNYGYTF. The CDR3 DNA sequence: TGTGCCAGCAGGCCAACGTCGGGGAACTATGGCTACACCTTC.

In its sample, this clone was seen once. The V and J genes are TRBV7-6 and TRBJ2-7, with TRBD1 matching 7 bases. J gave up 3 bases and V 0 bases, and 2 bases lay outside the gene matches. The CDR3 runs to 14 residues. Germline CDR1 is SGHVS and CDR2 is FNYEAQ. CDR3 in amino acids: CASSLARQGYEQYF. The CDR3 region has the DNA TGTGCCAGCAGCTTAGCGAGACAGGGCTACGAGCAGTACTTC.

The rearrangement joins TRBV13 to TRBJ1-2, with 10 nucleotides matching TRBD1. V shed 4 bases and J 8 bases; nucleotides not matched to a gene: 13. This CDR3 has 16 residues. CDR1 and CDR2 from the germline V gene are PRHDT and FYEKMQ (reference sequence). CDR3 sequence reads: CASSSFRQGAGEGYTF. CDR3 nucleotides: TGTGCCAGCAGCTCATTTCGACAGGGGGCAGGAGAAGGCTACACCTTC. Full variable domain (remainder filled in from reference TRBV13 and TRBJ1-2): AAGVIQSPRHLIKEKRETATLKCYPIPRHDTVYWYQQGPGQDPQFLISFYEKMQSDKGSIPDRFSAQQFSDYHSELNMSSLELGDSALYFCASSSFRQGAGEGYTFGSGTRLTVV.

The rearrangement uses TRBV15 and TRBJ1-3; D is undetermined. V gave up 2 bases and J gave up 0 bases, with 8 bases separating them. CDR3 length equals 15 residues. In germline, CDR1 is LNHNV, CDR2 YYDKDF (reference sequence). In nucleotides, the CDR3 is TGTGCCACCAGCAGAACGACGGTCTCTGGAAACACCATATATTTT. The encoded protein is CATSRTTVSGNTIYF.